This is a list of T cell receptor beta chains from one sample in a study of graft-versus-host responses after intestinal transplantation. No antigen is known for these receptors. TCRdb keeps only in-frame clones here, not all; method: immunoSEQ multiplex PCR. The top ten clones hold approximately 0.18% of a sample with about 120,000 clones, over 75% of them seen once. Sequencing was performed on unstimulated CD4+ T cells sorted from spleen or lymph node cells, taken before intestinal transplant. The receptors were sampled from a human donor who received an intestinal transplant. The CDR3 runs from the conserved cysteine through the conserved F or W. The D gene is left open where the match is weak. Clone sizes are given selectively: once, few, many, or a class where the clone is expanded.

TGTGCCAGCTCACCGGACAGCTCCTATAATTCACCCCTCCACTTT,CASSPDSSYNSPLHF,TRBV18,.,.,TRBJ1-6
TGTGCCAGCAGTTTAGGGGGGGGCCGAGGGGAGCAGTACTTC,CASSLGGGRGEQYF,TRBV28,.,.,TRBJ2-7
TGTGCCAGGGGGACTGAGGAGACCCAGTACTTC,CARGTEETQYF,TRBV6-5,.,.,TRBJ2-5
TGTGCCAGCAGTTGGAAAAGGGACAGGGGGCAAGGCTACACCTTC,CASSWKRDRGQGYTF,TRBV6-6,TRBD1,.,TRBJ1-2
TGTGCCAGCACCGGGACAAACAGTACATCCACCGGGGAGCTGTTTTTT,CASTGTNSTSTGELFF,TRBV2,.,once,TRBJ2-2
TGTGCCTGGAGTGGACAGGGGTACGAGCAGTACTTC,CAWSGQGYEQYF,TRBV30,TRBD1,.,TRBJ2-7
TGTGCCATCAGTTTACAGGGGGGACAGGACTACACCTTC,CAISLQGGQDYTF,TRBV10-3,TRBD1,.,TRBJ1-2
TGCGCCAGCAGCCCCCGGCCGGGACAGACACTAAATGAAGCTTTCTTT,CASSPRPGQTLNEAFF,TRBV5-1,TRBD1,.,TRBJ1-1
TGTGCCAGCAGTCAAAGCAACTATGGCTACACCTTC,CASSQSNYGYTF,TRBV6-1,.,.,TRBJ1-2
TGCGCCAGCAGCTTGGCCGGTTTGTCCTGGAACACCGGGGAGCTGTTTTTT,CASSLAGLSWNTGELFF,TRBV5-1,.,.,TRBJ2-2
TGTGCCAGCAGTGGGGGGCCAAGGTCCAAAAACATTCAGTACTTC,CASSGGPRSKNIQYF,TRBV6-1,.,.,TRBJ2-4
TGTGCCAGCAGTGAAGCCCCTAGCGGGAGGCCGGGGAACATTCAGTACTTC,CASSEAPSGRPGNIQYF,TRBV2,TRBD2,.,TRBJ2-4
TGTGCCAGTAGGACTATCGGACAGCCTCTCTCTGGAAACACCATATATTTT,CASRTIGQPLSGNTIYF,TRBV19,.,.,TRBJ1-3
TGTGCCAGCATCCCCGCCCCCGGGGAGGGCTACGAGCAGTACTTC,CASIPAPGEGYEQYF,TRBV6-6,TRBD2,.,TRBJ2-7
TGTGCCAGCAGCTCCATCTTGGGCTTGAGGATGGGGGCAAGCAATCAGCCCCAGCATTTT,CASSSILGLRMGASNQPQHF,TRBV5-4,.,.,TRBJ1-5
TGTGCCAGCAGCCCCATACACCTGAAAAACATTCAGTACTTC,CASSPIHLKNIQYF,TRBV7-2,.,.,TRBJ2-4
TGTGCCAGCAGTGACGGGACAGGGAAAGCTTTCTTT,CASSDGTGKAFF,TRBV2,TRBD1,once,TRBJ1-1
TGCGCCAGCAGCCCACGCCAGGGGCTGGACACTGAAGCTTTCTTT,CASSPRQGLDTEAFF,TRBV4-3,.,.,TRBJ1-1
TGTGCCAGCACCCGAGAGGGGGGGCCGAACACTGAAGCTTTCTTT,CASTREGGPNTEAFF,TRBV7-9,.,.,TRBJ1-1
TGTGCCAGCAGGGGACAGGGTTTCACCGGGGAGCTGTTTTTT,CASRGQGFTGELFF,TRBV27,TRBD1,.,TRBJ2-2
TGTGCCAGCAGCTATAGTCGAACGGGAGGGACTGAAGCTTTCTTT,CASSYSRTGGTEAFF,TRBV2,.,.,TRBJ1-1
TGTGCCAGCTCACTTGGACAGGGATCCCCCTACGAGCAGTACTTC,CASSLGQGSPYEQYF,TRBV18,TRBD1,.,TRBJ2-7
TGTGCCAGCATCTTGACTAGTAGCACAGATACGCAGTATTTT,CASILTSSTDTQYF,TRBV2,.,.,TRBJ2-3
TGTGCCAGCAGTTCTGACAGGGCGAATTCACCCCTCCACTTT,CASSSDRANSPLHF,TRBV6-5,TRBD1,.,TRBJ1-6
TGTGCCAGCAGTGCTCACGGGGAGAACACTGAAGCTTTCTTT,CASSAHGENTEAFF,TRBV2,.,.,TRBJ1-1
TGTGCCAGCAGTGAACGTGTATCCCCTTATGGCTACACCTTC,CASSERVSPYGYTF,TRBV6-1,.,few,TRBJ1-2
TGTGCCAGTAGTCAAATGCGGGGGAGCTCCTACGAGCAGTACTTC,CASSQMRGSSYEQYF,TRBV19,TRBD2,.,TRBJ2-7
TGTGCCAGCAGCTTAGGTGTCGGGGCAGATACGCAGTATTTT,CASSLGVGADTQYF,TRBV7-6,.,.,TRBJ2-3
TGTGCCTGGATGGCGGGGACAGGGGTCCCTATCTATAATTCACCCCTCCACTTT,CAWMAGTGVPIYNSPLHF,TRBV30,TRBD1,.,TRBJ1-6
TGTGCCAGCAGGAAACCGGGGGGGCCAGATCAGCCCCAGCATTTT,CASRKPGGPDQPQHF,TRBV6-1,.,once,TRBJ1-5
TGTGCCAGCATCGAGACCGGACACCGCGGAGGGGTCGAGCAGTACTTC,CASIETGHRGGVEQYF,TRBV7-9,.,.,TRBJ2-7
TGTGCCAGCTCACCAAATACAGGGCGAAACGAGCAGTACTTC,CASSPNTGRNEQYF,TRBV18,.,.,TRBJ2-7
TGTGCCAGCAGCCCAACCCCAGGTTTGAACACTGAAGCTTTCTTT,CASSPTPGLNTEAFF,TRBV7-8,.,.,TRBJ1-1
TGTGCCAGCAGTGAATCAGGGCGCACAAACACTGAAGCTTTCTTT,CASSESGRTNTEAFF,TRBV25-1,.,.,TRBJ1-1
TGTGCCAGCAGCTTAGTCTCCCGTTACGAGCAGTACTTC,CASSLVSRYEQYF,TRBV11-2,.,.,TRBJ2-7
TGTGCCAGCAGAACGGGACTAGCGGCCCTGGAGACCCAGTACTTC,CASRTGLAALETQYF,TRBV6-6,TRBD2,once,TRBJ2-5
TGTGCCAGCAGCGTAGGTGTAGCGGGACATGTCACCGGGGAGCTGTTTTTT,CASSVGVAGHVTGELFF,TRBV9,TRBD2,.,TRBJ2-2
TGCGCCAGCAAATGGACTAGCGGGGGGGAAAGCTCCTACAATGAGCAGTTCTTC,CASKWTSGGESSYNEQFF,TRBV5-1,TRBD2,.,TRBJ2-1
TGTGCCAGCGCGGCCTGGGGCTTTACAGATACGCAGTATTTT,CASAAWGFTDTQYF,TRBV6-6,.,.,TRBJ2-3
TGTGCCAGCAGCTTACGAAAGGGGGTACAAGAGACCCAGTACTTC,CASSLRKGVQETQYF,TRBV11-3,.,.,TRBJ2-5
TGTGCCAGCAGCCGGGTTGGACAGGGCCTCGCTGGGGCCAACGTCCTGACTTTC,CASSRVGQGLAGANVLTF,TRBV5-4,TRBD1,once,TRBJ2-6
TGTGCCACCCTGCTAACAGGGGCGCAGGAGACCCAGTACTTC,CATLLTGAQETQYF,TRBV6-6,TRBD1,once,TRBJ2-5
TGTGCCAGCAGTCAGATCAGGGGGAGGTTCGCTGAAGCTTTCTTT,CASSQIRGRFAEAFF,TRBV28,TRBD1,.,TRBJ1-1
TGTGCCAGCAGCTTAGCCGGGACAGGCGGCGCGGGAGAGCAGTACTTC,CASSLAGTGGAGEQYF,TRBV7-9,TRBD1,.,TRBJ2-7
TGCGCCAGCAGCCCCCGGGGAGACCCTAATGAAAAACTGTTTTTT,CASSPRGDPNEKLFF,TRBV5-1,.,.,TRBJ1-4
TGTGCCAGCAGGGTTAGCGGGACCTACAATGAGCAGTTCTTC,CASRVSGTYNEQFF,TRBV6-6,TRBD2,.,TRBJ2-1